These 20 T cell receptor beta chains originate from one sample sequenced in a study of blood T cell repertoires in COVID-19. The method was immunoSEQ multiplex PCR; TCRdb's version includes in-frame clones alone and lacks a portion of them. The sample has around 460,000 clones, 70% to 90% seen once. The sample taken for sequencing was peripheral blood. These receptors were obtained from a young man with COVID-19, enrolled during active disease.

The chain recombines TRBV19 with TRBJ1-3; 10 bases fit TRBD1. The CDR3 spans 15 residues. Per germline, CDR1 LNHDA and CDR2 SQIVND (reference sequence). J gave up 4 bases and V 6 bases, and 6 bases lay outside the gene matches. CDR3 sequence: CASSRDRGEGNTIYF. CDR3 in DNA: TGTGCCAGTAGCCGGGACAGGGGCGAAGGAAACACCATATATTTT. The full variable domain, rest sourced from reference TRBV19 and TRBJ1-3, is DGGITQSPKYLFRKEGQNVTLSCEQNLNHDAMYWYRQDPGQGLRLIYYSQIVNDFQKGDIAEGYSVSREKKESFPLTVTSAQKNPTAFYLCASSRDRGEGNTIYFGEGSWLTVV.

CDR3 protein: CASSAEDGLAGLTDTQYF. The DNA for the CDR3 is TGTGCCAGCAGCGCGGAGGACGGACTAGCGGGTCTCACAGATACGCAGTATTTT. The chain has TRBV9 and TRBJ2-3; 11 bases line up with TRBD2. CDR1 and CDR2 from the germline V gene are SGDLS and YYNGEE. Trimming removed 3 bases from V and 2 bases from J; junction bases left unmatched: 11. The CDR3 covers 18 residues.

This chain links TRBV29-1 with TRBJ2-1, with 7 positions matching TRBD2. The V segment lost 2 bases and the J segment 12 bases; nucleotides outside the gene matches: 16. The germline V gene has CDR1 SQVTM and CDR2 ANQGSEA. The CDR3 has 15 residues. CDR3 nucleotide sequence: TGCAGCGTTGAAAGAGGGACTAAGGGCTTTGGTCGGCAGTTCTTC. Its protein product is CSVERGTKGFGRQFF.

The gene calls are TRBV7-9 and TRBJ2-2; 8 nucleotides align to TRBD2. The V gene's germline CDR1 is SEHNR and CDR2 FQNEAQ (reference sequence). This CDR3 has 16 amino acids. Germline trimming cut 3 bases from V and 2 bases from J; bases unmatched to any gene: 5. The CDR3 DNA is TGTGCCAGCAGCTTTTCCGGACTAGCCAACACCGGGGAGCTGTTTTTT. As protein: CASSFSGLANTGELFF. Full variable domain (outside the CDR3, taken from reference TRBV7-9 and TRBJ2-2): DTGVSQNPRHKITKRGQNVTFRCDPISEHNRLYWYRQTLGQGPEFLTYFQNEAQLEKSRLLSDRFSAERPKGSFSTLEIQRTEQGDSAMYLCASSFSGLANTGELFFGEGSRLTVL.

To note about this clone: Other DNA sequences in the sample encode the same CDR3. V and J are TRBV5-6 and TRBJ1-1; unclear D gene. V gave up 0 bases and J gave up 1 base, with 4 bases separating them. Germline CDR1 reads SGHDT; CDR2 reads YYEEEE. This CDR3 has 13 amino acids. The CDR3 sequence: CASSLAGNTEAFF. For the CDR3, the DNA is TGTGCCAGCAGCTTGGCGGGGAACACTGAAGCTTTCTTT. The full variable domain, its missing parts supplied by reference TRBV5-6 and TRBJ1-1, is DAGVTQSPTHLIKTRGQQVTLRCSPKSGHDTVSWYQQALGQGPQFIFQYYEEEERQRGNFPDRFSGHQFPNYSSELNVNALLLGDSALYLCASSLAGNTEAFFGQGTRLTVV.

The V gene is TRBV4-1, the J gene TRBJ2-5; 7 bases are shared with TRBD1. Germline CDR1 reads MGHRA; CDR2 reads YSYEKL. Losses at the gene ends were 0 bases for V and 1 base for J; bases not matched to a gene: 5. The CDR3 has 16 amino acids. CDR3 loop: CASSQEGKGAQETQYF. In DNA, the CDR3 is TGCGCCAGCAGCCAAGAAGGAAAGGGGGCCCAAGAGACCCAGTACTTC.

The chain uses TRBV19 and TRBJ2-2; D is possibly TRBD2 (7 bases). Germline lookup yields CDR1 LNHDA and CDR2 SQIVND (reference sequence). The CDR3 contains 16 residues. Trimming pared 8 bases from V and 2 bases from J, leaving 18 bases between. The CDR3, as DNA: TGTGCCAGTGATTGGGGGGGCAGGGGCAACACCGGGGAGCTGTTTTTT. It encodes CASDWGGRGNTGELFF.

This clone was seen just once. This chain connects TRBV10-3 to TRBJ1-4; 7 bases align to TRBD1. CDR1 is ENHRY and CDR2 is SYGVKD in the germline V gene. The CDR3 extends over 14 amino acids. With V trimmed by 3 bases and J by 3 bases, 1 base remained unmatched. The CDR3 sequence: CAISEGGSNEKLFF. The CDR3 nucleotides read TGTGCCATCAGTGAAGGGGGCTCTAATGAAAAACTGTTTTTT.

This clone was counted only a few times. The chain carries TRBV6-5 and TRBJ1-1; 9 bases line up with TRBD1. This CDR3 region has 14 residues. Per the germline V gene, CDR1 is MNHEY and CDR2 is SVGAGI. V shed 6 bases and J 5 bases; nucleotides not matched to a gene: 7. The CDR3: CASSPDRGGTEAFF. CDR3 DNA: TGTGCCAGCAGCCCCGACAGGGGGGGGACTGAAGCTTTCTTT.

CDR3 in DNA: TGTGCCAGCTCACGGACAGGGGGCAACACTGAAGCTTTCTTT. Translating it yields CASSRTGGNTEAFF. The rearrangement joins TRBV18 to TRBJ1-1, with 11 nucleotides matching TRBD1. This CDR3 region has 14 residues. CDR1 is KGHSH, CDR2 LQKENI, per germline. Trimming removed 4 bases from V and 2 bases from J; junction bases left unmatched: 0. Drawing the rest from reference TRBV18 and TRBJ1-1, the complete variable domain is NAGVMQNPRHLVRRRGQEARLRCSPMKGHSHVYWYRQLPEEGLKFMVYLQKENIIDESGMPKERFSAEFPKEGPSILRIQQVVRGDSAAYFCASSRTGGNTEAFFGQGTRLTVV.

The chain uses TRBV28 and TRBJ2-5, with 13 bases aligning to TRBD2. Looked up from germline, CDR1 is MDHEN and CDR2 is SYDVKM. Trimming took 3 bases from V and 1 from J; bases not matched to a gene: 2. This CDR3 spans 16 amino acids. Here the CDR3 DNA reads TGTGCCAGCAGTTTGGGACTAGCGGGAATCCAAGAGACCCAGTACTTC. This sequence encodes CASSLGLAGIQETQYF.

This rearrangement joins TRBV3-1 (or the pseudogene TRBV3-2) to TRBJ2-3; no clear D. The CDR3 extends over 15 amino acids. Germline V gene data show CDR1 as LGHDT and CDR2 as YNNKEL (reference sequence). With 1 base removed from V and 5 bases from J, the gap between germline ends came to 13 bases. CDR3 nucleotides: TGTGCCAGCAGCCAAGGAGTCGCTAGTGAAGATACGCAGTATTTT. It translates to CASSQGVASEDTQYF.

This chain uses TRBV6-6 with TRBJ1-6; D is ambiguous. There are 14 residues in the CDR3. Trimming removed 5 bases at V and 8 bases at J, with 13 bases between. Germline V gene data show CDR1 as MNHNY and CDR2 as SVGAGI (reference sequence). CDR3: CASSRSGPDSPLHF. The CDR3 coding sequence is TGTGCCAGCAGTCGCAGTGGCCCAGATTCACCCCTCCACTTT.

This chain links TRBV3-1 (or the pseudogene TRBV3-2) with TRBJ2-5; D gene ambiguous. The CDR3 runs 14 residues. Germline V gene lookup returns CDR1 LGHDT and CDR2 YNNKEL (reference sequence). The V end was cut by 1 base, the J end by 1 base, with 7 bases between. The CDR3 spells CASSQAPVQETQYF. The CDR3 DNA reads TGTGCCAGCAGCCAAGCGCCAGTCCAAGAGACCCAGTACTTC.

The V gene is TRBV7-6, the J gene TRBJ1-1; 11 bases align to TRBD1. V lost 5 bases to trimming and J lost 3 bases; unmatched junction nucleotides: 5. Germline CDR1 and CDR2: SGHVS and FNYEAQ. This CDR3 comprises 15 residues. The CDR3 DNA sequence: TGTGCCAGCAGCACCGGACAGGGGGCATACACTGAAGCTTTCTTT. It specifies CASSTGQGAYTEAFF.

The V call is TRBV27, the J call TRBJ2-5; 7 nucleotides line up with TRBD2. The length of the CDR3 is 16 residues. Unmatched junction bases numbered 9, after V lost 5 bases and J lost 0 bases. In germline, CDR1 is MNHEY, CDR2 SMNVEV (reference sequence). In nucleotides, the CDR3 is TGTGCCAGCAGTCCCTTTGGGCGGGAGTACCAAGAGACCCAGTACTTC. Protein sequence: CASSPFGREYQETQYF.

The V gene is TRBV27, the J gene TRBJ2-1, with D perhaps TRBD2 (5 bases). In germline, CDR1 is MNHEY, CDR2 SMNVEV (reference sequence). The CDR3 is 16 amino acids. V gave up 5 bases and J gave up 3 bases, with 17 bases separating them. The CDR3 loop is CASSPRPQRRYNEQFF. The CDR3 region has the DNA TGTGCCAGCAGTCCCCGCCCCCAGCGGCGCTACAATGAGCAGTTCTTC.

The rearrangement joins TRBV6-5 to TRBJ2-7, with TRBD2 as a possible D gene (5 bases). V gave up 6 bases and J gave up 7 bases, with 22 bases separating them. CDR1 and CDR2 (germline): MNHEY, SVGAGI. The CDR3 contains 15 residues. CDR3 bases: TGTGCCAGCAGCACCGCCCGGGTGCAGCCGGGGGAGCAGTACTTC. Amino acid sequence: CASSTARVQPGEQYF.

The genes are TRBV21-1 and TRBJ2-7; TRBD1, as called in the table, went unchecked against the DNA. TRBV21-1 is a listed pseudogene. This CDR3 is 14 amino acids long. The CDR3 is CASQQGSLSYEQYF. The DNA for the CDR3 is TGTGCCAGCCAACAGGGGTCTCTCTCCTACGAGCAGTACTTC.

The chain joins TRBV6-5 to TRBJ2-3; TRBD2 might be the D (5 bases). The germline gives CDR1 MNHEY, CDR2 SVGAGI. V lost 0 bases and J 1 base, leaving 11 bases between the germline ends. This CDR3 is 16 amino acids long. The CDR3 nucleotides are TGTGCCAGCAGTTACTCGACGGCGGGCCGCACAGATACGCAGTATTTT. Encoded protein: CASSYSTAGRTDTQYF.